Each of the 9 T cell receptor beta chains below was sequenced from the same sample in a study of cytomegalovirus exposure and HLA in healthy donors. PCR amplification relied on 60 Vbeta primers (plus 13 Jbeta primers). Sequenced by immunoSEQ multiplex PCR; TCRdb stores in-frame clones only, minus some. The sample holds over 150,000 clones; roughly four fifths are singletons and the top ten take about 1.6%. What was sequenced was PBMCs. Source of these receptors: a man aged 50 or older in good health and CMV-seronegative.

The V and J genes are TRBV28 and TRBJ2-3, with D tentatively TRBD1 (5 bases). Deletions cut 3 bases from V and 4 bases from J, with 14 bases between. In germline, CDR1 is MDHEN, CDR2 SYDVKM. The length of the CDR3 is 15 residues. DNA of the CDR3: TGTGCCAGCAGTTTGGTTAGGGGTGGCGCAGATACGCAGTATTTT. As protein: CASSLVRGGADTQYF.

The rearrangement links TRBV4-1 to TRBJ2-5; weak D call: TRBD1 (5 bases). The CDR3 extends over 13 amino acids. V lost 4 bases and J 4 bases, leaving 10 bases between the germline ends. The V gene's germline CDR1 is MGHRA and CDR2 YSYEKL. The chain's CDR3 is CASSRGARETQYF. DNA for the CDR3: TGCGCCAGCAGCCGTGGGGCCCGAGAGACCCAGTACTTC.

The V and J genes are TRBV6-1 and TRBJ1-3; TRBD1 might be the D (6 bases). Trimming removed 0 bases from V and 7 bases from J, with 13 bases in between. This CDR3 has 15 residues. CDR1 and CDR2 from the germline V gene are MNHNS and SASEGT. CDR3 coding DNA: TGTGCCAGCAGTGAAGCGGGCACAGGGAAGAACACCATATATTTT. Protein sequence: CASSEAGTGKNTIYF.

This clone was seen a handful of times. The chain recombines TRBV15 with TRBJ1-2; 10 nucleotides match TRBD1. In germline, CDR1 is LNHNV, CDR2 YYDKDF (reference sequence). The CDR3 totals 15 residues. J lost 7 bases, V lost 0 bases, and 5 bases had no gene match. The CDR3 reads CATSRDVGQGTGYTF. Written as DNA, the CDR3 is TGTGCCACCAGCAGAGATGTGGGACAGGGGACTGGCTACACCTTC.

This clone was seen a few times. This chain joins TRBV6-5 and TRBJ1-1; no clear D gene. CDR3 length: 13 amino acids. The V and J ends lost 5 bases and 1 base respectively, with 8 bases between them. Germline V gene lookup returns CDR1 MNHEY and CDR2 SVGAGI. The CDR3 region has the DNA TGTGCCAGCAGTCCTCGGGGGAACACTGAAGCTTTCTTT. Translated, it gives CASSPRGNTEAFF.

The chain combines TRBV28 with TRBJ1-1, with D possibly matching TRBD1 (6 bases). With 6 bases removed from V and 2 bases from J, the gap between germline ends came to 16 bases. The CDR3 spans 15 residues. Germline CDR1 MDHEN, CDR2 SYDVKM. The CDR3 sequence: CASSSAGGLNTEAFF. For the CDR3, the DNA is TGTGCCAGCAGCTCCGCCGGGGGGCTCAACACTGAAGCTTTCTTT. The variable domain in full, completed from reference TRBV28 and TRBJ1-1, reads DVKVTQSSRYLVKRTGEKVFLECVQDMDHENMFWYRQDPGLGLRLIYFSYDVKMKEKGDIPEGYSVSREKKERFSLILESASTNQTSMYLCASSSAGGLNTEAFFGQGTRLTVV.

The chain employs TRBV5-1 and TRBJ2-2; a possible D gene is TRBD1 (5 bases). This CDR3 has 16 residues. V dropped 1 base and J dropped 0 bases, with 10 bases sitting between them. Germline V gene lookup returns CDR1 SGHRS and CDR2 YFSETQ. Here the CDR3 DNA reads TGCGCCAGCAGCTTGCAGGGAAGCGCGAACACCGGGGAGCTGTTTTTT. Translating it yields CASSLQGSANTGELFF. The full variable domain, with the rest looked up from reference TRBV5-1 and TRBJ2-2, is KAGVTQTPRYLIKTRGQQVTLSCSPISGHRSVSWYQQTPGQGLQFLFEYFSETQRNKGNFPGRFSGRQFSNSRSEMNVSTLELGDSALYLCASSLQGSANTGELFFGEGSRLTVL.

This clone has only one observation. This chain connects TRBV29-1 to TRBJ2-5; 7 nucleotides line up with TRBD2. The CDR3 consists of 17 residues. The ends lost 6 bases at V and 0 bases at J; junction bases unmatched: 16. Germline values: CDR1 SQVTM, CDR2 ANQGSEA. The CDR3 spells CSVLLRDYAQYQETQYF. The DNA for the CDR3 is TGCAGCGTCCTTCTCAGGGACTACGCTCAGTACCAAGAGACCCAGTACTTC.

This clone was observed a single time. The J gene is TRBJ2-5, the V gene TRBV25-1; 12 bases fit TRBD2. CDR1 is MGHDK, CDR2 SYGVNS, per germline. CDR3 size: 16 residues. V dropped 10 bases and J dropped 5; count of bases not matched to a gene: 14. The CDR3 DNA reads TGTGCCACTACTACGGTCCTAGCGGGGGGGCGGGAGACCCAGTACTTC. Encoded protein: CATTTVLAGGRETQYF. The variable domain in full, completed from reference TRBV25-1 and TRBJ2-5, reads EADIYQTPRYLVIGTGKKITLECSQTMGHDKMYWYQQDPGMELHLIHYSYGVNSTEKGDLSSESTVSRIRTEHFPLTLESARPSHTSQYLCATTTVLAGGRETQYFGPGTRLLVL.